These T cell receptor beta chains were read from a single sample in a study of CXCR3-negative and CXCR3-positive naive CD8 T cells. TCRdb reprocessed the 5' RACE reads; each CDR3 protein has one entry and no DNA is given. Its listing shows approximately 100,000 distinct CDR3 sequences. What was sequenced was naive CXCR3+ CD8+ T cells from blood. The receptors were sampled from a human donor in good health. Some clones in this sample may be carry-over from other donors' samples. Both conserved end residues are part of each CDR3.

J: TRBJ2-1; V: TRBV14; CDR3: CASSQDGGTYNEQFF
J: TRBJ2-1; V: TRBV10-3; CDR3: CAISEELRGGPNLDEQFF
J: TRBJ2-3; V: TRBV4-3; CDR3: CASSQDVIVRPTDTQYF
J: TRBJ2-5; V: TRBV11-2; CDR3: CASSLGLEIIQETQYF
J: TRBJ2-7; V: TRBV28; CDR3: CASSPPITGAGDEQYF
J: TRBJ1-2; V: TRBV29-1; CDR3: CSVEDRDRHYGYTF
J: TRBJ1-2; V: TRBV20-1; CDR3: CSAPPRSPAQGYTF
J: TRBJ2-3; V: TRBV29-1; CDR3: CSVELGLLADTQYF
J: TRBJ2-1; V: TRBV7-9; CDR3: CASSRWQTRTSGGPYNEQFF
J: TRBJ2-5; V: TRBV5-4; CDR3: CASRFGDAGQAIAGGPWKTQYF
J: TRBJ2-3; V: TRBV7-2; CDR3: CAITLAGVSTDTQYF
J: TRBJ2-7; V: TRBV5-1; CDR3: CASSGGQGISIYEQYF
J: TRBJ2-1; V: TRBV12-3/TRBV12-4; CDR3: CASSSSDGKVNEQFF
J: TRBJ2-1; V: TRBV4-1; CDR3: CASSPGNNEQFF
J: TRBJ1-4; V: TRBV7-8; CDR3: CASSIQGAREKLFF
J: TRBJ2-1; V: TRBV5-1; CDR3: CASSSGGGEQFF